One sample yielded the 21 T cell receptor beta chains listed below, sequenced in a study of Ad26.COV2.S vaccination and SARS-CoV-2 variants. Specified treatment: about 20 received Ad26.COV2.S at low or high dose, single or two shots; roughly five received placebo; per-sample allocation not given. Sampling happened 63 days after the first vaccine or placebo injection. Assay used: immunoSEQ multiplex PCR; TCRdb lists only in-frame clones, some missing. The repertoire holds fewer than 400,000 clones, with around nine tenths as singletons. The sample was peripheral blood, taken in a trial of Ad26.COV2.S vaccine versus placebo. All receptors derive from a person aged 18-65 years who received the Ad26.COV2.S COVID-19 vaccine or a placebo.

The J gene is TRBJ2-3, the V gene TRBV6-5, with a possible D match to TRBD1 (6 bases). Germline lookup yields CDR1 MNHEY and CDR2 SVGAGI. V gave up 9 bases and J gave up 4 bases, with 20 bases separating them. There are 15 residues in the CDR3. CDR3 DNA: TGTGCCAGTCAGGGGCTTTCCCGGCCGGCAGATACGCAGTATTTT. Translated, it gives CASQGLSRPADTQYF.

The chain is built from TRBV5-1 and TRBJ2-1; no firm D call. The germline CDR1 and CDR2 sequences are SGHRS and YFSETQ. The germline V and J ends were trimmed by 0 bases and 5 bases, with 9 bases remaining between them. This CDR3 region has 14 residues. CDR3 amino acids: CASSLERTDNEQFF. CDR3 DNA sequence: TGCGCCAGCAGCTTGGAGAGGACCGACAATGAGCAGTTCTTC.

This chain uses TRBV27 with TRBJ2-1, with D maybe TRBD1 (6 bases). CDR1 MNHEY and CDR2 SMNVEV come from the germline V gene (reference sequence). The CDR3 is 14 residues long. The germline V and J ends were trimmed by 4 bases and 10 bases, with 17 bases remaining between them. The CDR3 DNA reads TGTGCCAGCAGTTACGGGACAACGGATTGGGAGCAGTTCTTC. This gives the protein CASSYGTTDWEQFF.

This CDR3 is CASRPQGAFF. CDR3 bases: TGTGCCAGCAGGCCACAGGGAGCTTTCTTT. The chain carries TRBV6-6 and TRBJ1-1; a weak D match, TRBD1 (6 bases). Germline CDR1 is MNHNY and CDR2 is SVGAGI (reference sequence). The CDR3 is 10 amino acids. Trimming removed 6 bases at V and 10 bases at J, with 9 bases between.

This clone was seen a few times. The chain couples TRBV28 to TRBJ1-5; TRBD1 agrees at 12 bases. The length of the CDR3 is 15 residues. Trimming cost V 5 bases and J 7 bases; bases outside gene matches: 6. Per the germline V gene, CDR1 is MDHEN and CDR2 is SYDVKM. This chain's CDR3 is CASSGGTGGGQPQHF. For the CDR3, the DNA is TGTGCCAGCAGTGGGGGGACAGGGGGCGGACAGCCCCAGCATTTT.

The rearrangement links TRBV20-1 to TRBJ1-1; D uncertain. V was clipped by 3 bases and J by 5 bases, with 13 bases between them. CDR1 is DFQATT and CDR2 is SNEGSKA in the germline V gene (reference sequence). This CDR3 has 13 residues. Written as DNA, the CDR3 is TGCAGTGCTAGTGGTACCGTGGGTACTGAAGCTTTCTTT. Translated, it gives CSASGTVGTEAFF.

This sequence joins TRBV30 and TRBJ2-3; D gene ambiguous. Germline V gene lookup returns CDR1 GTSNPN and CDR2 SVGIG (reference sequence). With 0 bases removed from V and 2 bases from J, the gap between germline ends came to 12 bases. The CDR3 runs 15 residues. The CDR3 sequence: CAWSVNRRSTDTQYF. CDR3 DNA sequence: TGTGCCTGGAGTGTAAATCGGCGATCCACAGATACGCAGTATTTT. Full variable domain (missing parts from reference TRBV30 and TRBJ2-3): SQTIHQWPATLVQPVGSPLSLECTVEGTSNPNLYWYRQAAGRGLQLLFYSVGIGQISSEVPQNLSASRPQDRQFILSSKKLLLSDSGFYLCAWSVNRRSTDTQYFGPGTRLTVL.

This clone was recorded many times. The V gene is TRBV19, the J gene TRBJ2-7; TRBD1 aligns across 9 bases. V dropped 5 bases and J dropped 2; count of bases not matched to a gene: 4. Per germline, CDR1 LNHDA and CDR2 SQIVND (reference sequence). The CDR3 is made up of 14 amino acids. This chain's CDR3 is CASSPRTGAYEQYF. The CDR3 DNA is TGTGCCAGTAGTCCCAGGACAGGGGCCTACGAGCAGTACTTC.

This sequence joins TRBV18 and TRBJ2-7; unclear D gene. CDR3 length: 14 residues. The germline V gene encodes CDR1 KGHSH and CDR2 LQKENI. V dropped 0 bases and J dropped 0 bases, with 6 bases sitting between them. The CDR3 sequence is CASSPPTSSYEQYF. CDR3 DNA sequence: TGTGCCAGCTCACCACCGACCAGCTCCTACGAGCAGTACTTC.

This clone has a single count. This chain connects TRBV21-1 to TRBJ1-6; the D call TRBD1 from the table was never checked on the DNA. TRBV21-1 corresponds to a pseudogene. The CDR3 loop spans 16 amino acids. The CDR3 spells CASSNFPDRKNSPLHF. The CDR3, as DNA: TGTGCCAGCAGCAATTTTCCGGACAGAAAAAATTCACCCCTCCACTTT.

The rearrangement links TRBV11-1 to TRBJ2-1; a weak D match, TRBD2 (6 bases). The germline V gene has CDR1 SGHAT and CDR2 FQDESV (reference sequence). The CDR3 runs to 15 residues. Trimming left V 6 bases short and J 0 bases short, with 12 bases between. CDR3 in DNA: TGTGCCAGCAGGGTAGCGGTATCCTCCTACAATGAGCAGTTCTTC. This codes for CASRVAVSSYNEQFF.

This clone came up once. The DNA for the CDR3 is TGTGCCAGCAGCATCCGGGACAGAGGCTTTGGTCAGCCCCAGCATTTT. Residues: CASSIRDRGFGQPQHF. The chain combines TRBV28 with TRBJ1-5; 7 nucleotides match TRBD1. The CDR3 contains 16 residues. Trimming took 6 bases from V and 6 from J; bases not matched to a gene: 14. The germline CDR1 and CDR2 sequences are MDHEN and SYDVKM.

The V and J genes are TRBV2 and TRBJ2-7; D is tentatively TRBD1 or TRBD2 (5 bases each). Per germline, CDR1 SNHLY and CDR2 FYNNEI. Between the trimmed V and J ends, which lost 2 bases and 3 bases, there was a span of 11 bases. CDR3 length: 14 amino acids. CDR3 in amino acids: CASSEKTGRYEQYF. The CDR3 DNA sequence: TGTGCCAGCAGTGAAAAAACGGGACGCTACGAGCAGTACTTC.

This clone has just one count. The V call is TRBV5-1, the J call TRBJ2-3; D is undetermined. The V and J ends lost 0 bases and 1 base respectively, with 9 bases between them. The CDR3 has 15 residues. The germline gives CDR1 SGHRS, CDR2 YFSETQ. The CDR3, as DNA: TGCGCCAGCAGCTTGGAATTCCGGGGCACAGATACGCAGTATTTT. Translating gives CASSLEFRGTDTQYF.

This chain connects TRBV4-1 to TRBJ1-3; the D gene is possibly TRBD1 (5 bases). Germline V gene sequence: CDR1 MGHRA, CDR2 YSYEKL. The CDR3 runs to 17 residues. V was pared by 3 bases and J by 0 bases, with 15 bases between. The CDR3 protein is CASSHPGTVDSGNTIYF. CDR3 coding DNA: TGCGCCAGCAGCCATCCCGGGACTGTAGACTCTGGAAACACCATATATTTT.

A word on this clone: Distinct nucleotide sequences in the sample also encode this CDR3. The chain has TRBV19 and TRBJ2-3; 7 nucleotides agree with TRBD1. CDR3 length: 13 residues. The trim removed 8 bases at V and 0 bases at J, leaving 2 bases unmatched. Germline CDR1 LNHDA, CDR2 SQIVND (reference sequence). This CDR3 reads CASRDRSTDTQYF. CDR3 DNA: TGTGCCAGTCGGGACAGAAGCACAGATACGCAGTATTTT.

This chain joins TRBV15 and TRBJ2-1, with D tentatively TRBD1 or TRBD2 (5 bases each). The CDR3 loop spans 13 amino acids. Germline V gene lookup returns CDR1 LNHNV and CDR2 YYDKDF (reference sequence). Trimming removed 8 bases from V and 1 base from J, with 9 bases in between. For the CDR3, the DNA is TGTGCCACCGGGACGTCATCCTACAATGAGCAGTTCTTC. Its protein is CATGTSSYNEQFF.

This CDR3 reads CASSAPQGVSYEQYF. In DNA form, the CDR3 reads TGTGCCAGCAGCGCGCCACAGGGGGTCTCCTACGAGCAGTACTTC. The chain recombines TRBV6-5 with TRBJ2-7; 8 positions agree with TRBD1. CDR1 and CDR2 from the germline V gene are MNHEY and SVGAGI. With V trimmed by 6 bases and J by 0 bases, 7 bases remained unmatched. This CDR3 has 15 amino acids.

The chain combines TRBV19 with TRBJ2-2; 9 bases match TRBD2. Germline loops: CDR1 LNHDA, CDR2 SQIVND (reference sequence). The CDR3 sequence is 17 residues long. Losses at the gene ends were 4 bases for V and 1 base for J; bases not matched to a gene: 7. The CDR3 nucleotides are TGTGCCAGTAGTACGCCGGGACTAGCCTTGAACACCGGGGAGCTGTTTTTT. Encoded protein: CASSTPGLALNTGELFF.

CDR3 protein: CASSLDQGVPNTEAFF. The CDR3, as DNA: TGTGCCAGCAGCTTAGACCAGGGTGTGCCGAACACTGAAGCTTTCTTT. J is TRBJ1-1 and V is TRBV7-2, with a tentative D call TRBD1 (5 bases). V was cut by 1 base and J by 1 base, with 13 bases left in between. The length of the CDR3 is 16 residues. Germline V CDR1 and CDR2: SGHTA, FQGNSA.

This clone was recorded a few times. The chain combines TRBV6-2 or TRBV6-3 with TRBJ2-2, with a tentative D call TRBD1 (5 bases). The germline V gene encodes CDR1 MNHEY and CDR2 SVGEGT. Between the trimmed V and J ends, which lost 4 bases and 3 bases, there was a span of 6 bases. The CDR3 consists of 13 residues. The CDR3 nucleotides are TGTGCCAGCAGTTCAGGGTACACCGGGGAGCTGTTTTTT. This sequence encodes CASSSGYTGELFF.